Described below is a single T cell receptor beta chain sequence and its context. The CDR3 has 15 residues. Per the germline V gene, CDR1 is GTSNPN and CDR2 is SVGIG (reference sequence). With V trimmed by 5 bases and J by 4 bases, 10 bases remained unmatched. Measured with immunoSEQ multiplex PCR; TCRdb has only the in-frame clones, and not every one. The sample holds roughly 40,000 clones, roughly nine tenths seen once. The data stem from a study of T cell changes during pregnancy in multiple sclerosis. The chain recombines TRBV30 with TRBJ1-5; 8 bases align to TRBD1. Here the sequenced sample was CD4+ T cells from peripheral blood mononuclear cells, taken in the second trimester of pregnancy. The TCR was taken from a female donor with multiple sclerosis, enrolled in a pregnancy study. CDR3 nucleotides: TGTGCCTGGGGACAGGGACAAGAGTTGAATCAGCCCCAGCATTTT. It encodes CAWGQGQELNQPQHF.